These 6 T cell receptor beta chains were sequenced from one sample in a study of tumor and adjacent non-tumor tissue in lung cancer. No cell sorting was done before RNA was extracted from the tissue. A modified ARM-PCR protocol with three rounds of nested PCR amplified TCRbeta. TCRdb reanalysed the multiplex PCR reads using MiXCR and keeps one entry per CDR3 protein. The sample has tens of thousands of distinct CDR3 sequences; roughly 72% are singletons. The sample consisted of lung tumor tissue. The source is a man aged 55 to 70 with non-small cell lung cancer.

As regards this clonotype: Relative to the germline gene, one junction end is altered; a read error may explain this. V gene TRBV20-1 combines with J gene TRBJ2-7; 8 bases line up with TRBD1. Per germline, CDR1 DFQATT and CDR2 SNEGSKA (reference sequence). The CDR3 has 14 residues. The CDR3 here is CNARAGRGRYEQYF. CDR3 bases: TGCAATGCTAGAGCTGGCAGGGGGCGATACGAGCAGTACTTC.

This clonotype was seen at least ten times. A much larger clone lies one base from this, so it may be a read error. The V call is TRBV6-2 or TRBV6-3, the J call TRBJ2-1; the D call may be TRBD1 or TRBD2 (5 bases each). Trimming left V 8 bases short and J 1 base short, with 15 bases between. Germline V CDR1 and CDR2: MNHEY, SVGEGT. CDR3 size: 15 residues. CDR3 in DNA: TGTGCCAGCGGGACCGGGACGGAATCCTACAATGAGCAGTTCTTC. Translation gives CASGTGTESYNEQFF.

This clonotype occurred a few times. At one boundary the junction diverges from the germline segment, which might be a read error. The rearrangement joins TRBV11-2 to TRBJ1-5, with unresolved D. Looked up from germline, CDR1 is SGHAT and CDR2 is FQNNGV. The CDR3 spans 13 residues. In DNA, the CDR3 is TGTGCAAGCAGCTTAGATCGGGGTAAGAAACAGCATTTT. It codes for CASSLDRGKKQHF. Complete variable domain (other parts from reference TRBV11-2 and TRBJ1-5): EAGVAQSPRYKIIEKRQSVAFWCNPISGHATLYWYQQILGQGPKLLIQFQNNGVVDDSQLPKDRFSAERLKGVDSTLKIQPAKLEDSAVYLCASSLDRGKKQHFGDGTRLSIL.

The rearrangement joins TRBV11-3 to TRBJ2-5; tentatively, D is TRBD2 (5 bases). Trimming removed 10 bases from V and 2 bases from J, with 14 bases in between. The CDR3 covers 13 residues. CDR1 is SGHNT and CDR2 is YENEEA in the germline V gene. Here the CDR3 reads CAISLREQETQYF. The DNA for the CDR3 is TGTGCCATAAGTCTCCGGGAACAAGAGACCCAGTACTTC.

This chain uses TRBV25-1 with TRBJ2-1, with 9 nucleotides matching TRBD1. CDR3 length equals 12 residues. The V gene's germline CDR1 is MGHDK and CDR2 SYGVNS. Trimming took 4 bases from V and 15 from J; bases not matched to a gene: 7. The CDR3 coding sequence is TGTGCCAGCAGTGGCCGGGACAGGGAAGGGTTCTTC. As protein: CASSGRDREGFF.

This clonotype was seen just once. This rearrangement joins TRBV20-1 to TRBJ2-7; a weak D match, TRBD1 (5 bases). Germline lookup yields CDR1 DFQATT and CDR2 SNEGSKA (reference sequence). The V and J ends lost 7 bases and 3 bases respectively, with 16 bases between them. The CDR3 totals 13 residues. The CDR3 DNA reads TGCAGTGTCAGCCAAGGGGCAGACTACGAGCAGTACTTC. This sequence encodes CSVSQGADYEQYF.